This TCR beta chain was sequenced during a study of blood T cell repertoires in COVID-19 (dated by TCRdb to between 2020 and 2021). Some background on the complete study: Samples from collaborators originated in the United States, Italy and Spain and spanned both the acute and convalescent phases of COVID-19. The prospective study material was composed of cDNA or gDNA derived from T cells, B-cell-depleted T cells, or PBMCs. The dataset comprised deeply sampled blood TCRbeta repertoires from subjects exposed to, actively infected with, or recovered from COVID-19. A freely available public database, intended as a resource for researchers studying the immune response to SARS-CoV-2, is where the repertoires were released. The samples were drawn from the first 160 participants of the ongoing ImmuneRACE study and from 950 to 1,500 subjects provided by 6 global collaborators. Sample metadata almost always included a de-identified subject ID, COVID-19 status, age in years and sex. HLA class I and class II types, where available, came from metadata supplied by the sample provider rather than from assay-based typing. Beyond this particular receptor, the publication reports: How much clinical and demographic metadata was included differed by source and by participant, and the metadata was provided uncurated.

TCRbeta CDR3 regions were amplified from genomic DNA by means of the immunoSEQ Assay, a bias-controlled multiplex PCR. On the study's bioinformatics: The number of nucleated cells in each sample was estimated by amplification of reference gene primers within the assay. To quantify the absolute abundance of each unique TCRbeta CDR3 rearrangement, sequence reads were collapsed and filtered. For each sample, productive Simpson clonality was calculated by taking the square root of Simpson's diversity index across productive rearrangements. TCRdb holds this immuneACCESS table with in-frame rearrangements only. Some clones are missing; in checked studies, unresolved V genes explain under half, and the rest has no known cause. The V and J calls and clone size were taken over from that table, and D and trimming were inferred from the DNA. The sample includes about 240,000 clones, with 86% observed a single time. The leading ten clones occupy roughly 5.8% of the sample.

Note on this clone: The antigen this receptor binds is unknown. Within one base of it there is no much larger clone, and no base qualities were kept.

Each collaborating institution followed its own protocols to collect whole blood in K2EDTA tubes. Collaborator samples were shipped for TCRbeta analysis as frozen whole blood, isolated PBMCs, or DNA extracted from either sample type. This sequence was found in a man between 60 and 75 years old with acute or convalescent COVID-19. Material: peripheral blood.

The CDR3 protein sequence reads: CASNRLAGPSYEQYF. The sequence in DNA is TGTGCCAGCAATCGACTAGCGGGCCCCTCCTACGAGCAGTACTTC. The chain uses TRBV6-5 and TRBJ2-7, with 10 bases in between that match TRBD2. The germline V end is reduced by 7 bases and the J end by 0 bases; junction bases left unmatched: 6. The CDR3 runs 15 residues from the cysteine to the phenylalanine. Just CDR3 DNA is preserved here, 45 bases in frame from base 1. Taken from the germline V gene, the CDR1 and CDR2 loops are MNHEY and SVGAGI.